The 22 T cell receptor beta chains below come from one sample, sequenced in a study of blood T cell repertoires in COVID-19. Sequencing was performed with immunoSEQ multiplex PCR; in TCRdb, only in-frame clones are kept and a portion is missing. Here the sample spans some 170,000 clones, 75% to 85% being singletons. The sequenced sample consisted of peripheral blood. Receptors originate from a human donor in a cohort sampled during active COVID-19.

The chain recombines TRBV7-2 with TRBJ1-1; D call uncertain. This CDR3 comprises 12 residues. Trimming took 3 bases from V and 3 from J, leaving 5 bases between them. CDR1 and CDR2 from the germline V gene are SGHTA and FQGNSA. The CDR3 region is CASSFHYTEAFF. The CDR3 DNA sequence: TGTGCCAGCAGCTTTCATTACACTGAAGCTTTCTTT.

The chain combines TRBV7-2 with TRBJ2-7; the D gene is possibly TRBD2 (5 bases). The CDR3 runs 14 residues. From germline, CDR1 is SGHTA and CDR2 FQGNSA. V was cut by 8 bases and J by 0 bases, with 14 bases left in between. This chain's CDR3 is CASGQAVNSYEQYF. The CDR3 bases are TGTGCCAGCGGCCAAGCGGTCAACTCCTACGAGCAGTACTTC.

CDR3 DNA: TGTGCCAGCAGTGAAACAGGGGGCTATGGCTACACCTTC. Amino acid sequence: CASSETGGYGYTF. The rearrangement joins TRBV6-4 to TRBJ1-2; 8 bases are shared with TRBD1. V lost 3 bases and J lost 4; bases outside the gene matches: 1. Germline values: CDR1 MRHNA, CDR2 SNTAGT. The CDR3 has 13 residues.

This clone was counted between two and nine times. The rearrangement links TRBV7-2 to TRBJ2-1; 8 positions match TRBD2. The CDR3 is 13 residues long. Germline-derived CDR1 and CDR2 are SGHTA and FQGNSA. The V gene end was trimmed by 0 bases and the J gene end by 15 bases; junction bases not matched to a gene: 7. CDR3 loop: CASSLAPRGDRFF. CDR3 DNA: TGTGCCAGCAGCTTAGCGCCGCGGGGGGACCGGTTCTTC.

This clone was found a few times. V is TRBV6-2 or TRBV6-3 and J is TRBJ1-2; D unclear. Germline-derived CDR1 and CDR2 are MNHEY and SVGEGT. CDR3 size: 14 residues. Between the trimmed V and J ends, which lost 7 bases and 2 bases, there was a span of 14 bases. The CDR3 DNA follows: TGTGCCAGCACCCCTAGTAGCGGGAACTATGGCTACACCTTC. Its protein product is CASTPSSGNYGYTF.

The rearrangement uses TRBV5-1 and TRBJ1-1; no firm D call. Germline assignment: CDR1 SGHRS and CDR2 YFSETQ. V shed 1 base and J shed 10 bases, with 17 bases lying between them. The CDR3 spans 14 residues. The DNA for the CDR3 is TGCGCCAGCAGCTTGAGTATAAGGGAGTGGGGAGCTTTCTTT. Encoded protein: CASSLSIREWGAFF. The entire variable domain, with the rest obtained from reference TRBV5-1 and TRBJ1-1, is as follows: KAGVTQTPRYLIKTRGQQVTLSCSPISGHRSVSWYQQTPGQGLQFLFEYFSETQRNKGNFPGRFSGRQFSNSRSEMNVSTLELGDSALYLCASSLSIREWGAFFGQGTRLTVV.

The gene calls are TRBV5-5 and TRBJ2-7, with 11 bases fitting TRBD2. Germline trimming cut 3 bases from V and 9 bases from J; bases unmatched to any gene: 8. Germline lookup yields CDR1 SGHKS and CDR2 YYEKEE (reference sequence). CDR3 length equals 14 residues. The CDR3 nucleotides read TGTGCCAGCAGCTCGGGACTAGCGGAGGGTCTGCAGTACTTC. This translates into CASSSGLAEGLQYF.

The chain employs TRBV11-3 and TRBJ2-2; TRBD1 is a possible D gene (5 bases). Germline values: CDR1 SGHNT, CDR2 YENEEA. V shed 0 bases and J shed 6 bases, with 11 bases lying between them. The CDR3 extends over 15 amino acids. CDR3 nucleotides: TGTGCCAGCAGCTTAGAGGGGCCCAAGGCCGGGGAGCTGTTTTTT. This encodes CASSLEGPKAGELFF. Supplemented by reference TRBV11-3 and TRBJ2-2, the full variable domain reads EAGVVQSPRYKIIEKKQPVAFWCNPISGHNTLYWYLQNLGQGPELLIRYENEEAVDDSQLPKDRFSAERLKGVDSTLKIQPAELGDSAVYLCASSLEGPKAGELFFGEGSRLTVL.

This rearrangement joins TRBV27 to TRBJ2-7; D might be TRBD1 (7 bases). Germline lookup yields CDR1 MNHEY and CDR2 SMNVEV (reference sequence). This CDR3 has 14 residues. Trimming took 2 bases from V and 5 from J, leaving 13 bases between them. The CDR3 DNA follows: TGTGCCAGCAGTTTAAACAGGGGAGGCGACGAGCAGTACTTC. Protein product: CASSLNRGGDEQYF.

The chain has TRBV9 and TRBJ1-3; 9 nucleotides match TRBD1. Germline CDR1 reads SGDLS; CDR2 reads YYNGEE. This CDR3 region has 16 residues. V shed 3 bases, J shed 9 bases, and the junction held 13 bases outside the gene matches. The CDR3 nucleotides are TGTGCCAGCAGCGCCGGGACAGGGTCCGGGATGCTCACCATATATTTT. Its translation: CASSAGTGSGMLTIYF.

V gene TRBV11-3 combines with J gene TRBJ2-7, with TRBD1 matching 8 bases. In germline, CDR1 is SGHNT, CDR2 YENEEA. CDR3 length equals 14 residues. With 3 bases clipped from V and 2 bases from J, the junction kept 3 bases outside the gene matches. CDR3 DNA sequence: TGTGCCAGCAGCTTGGACAGGGCGACCTACGAGCAGTACTTC. It specifies CASSLDRATYEQYF.

This sequence joins TRBV2 and TRBJ1-5, with D uncertain. V lost 2 bases and J 11 bases, leaving 10 bases between the germline ends. Germline V gives CDR1 SNHLY, CDR2 FYNNEI. CDR3 length: 12 amino acids. The CDR3 loop is CASSENSRSQHF. CDR3 DNA: TGTGCCAGCAGTGAAAACAGCAGGTCCCAGCATTTT.

This clone has a handful of counts. This rearrangement joins TRBV30 to TRBJ1-1; D is uncertain. V lost 4 bases to trimming and J lost 0 bases, with 12 bases between them. Per germline, CDR1 GTSNPN and CDR2 SVGIG (reference sequence). The CDR3 spans 14 residues. CDR3 loop: CAWNILSVNTEAFF. CDR3 nucleotide sequence: TGTGCCTGGAATATCCTCTCGGTGAACACTGAAGCTTTCTTT. Full variable domain (outside the CDR3, taken from reference TRBV30 and TRBJ1-1): SQTIHQWPATLVQPVGSPLSLECTVEGTSNPNLYWYRQAAGRGLQLLFYSVGIGQISSEVPQNLSASRPQDRQFILSSKKLLLSDSGFYLCAWNILSVNTEAFFGQGTRLTVV.

The chain carries TRBV5-1 and TRBJ2-5; D not resolved. This CDR3 region has 12 residues. Germline V gene lookup returns CDR1 SGHRS and CDR2 YFSETQ. V shed 4 bases and J shed 3 bases, with 7 bases lying between them. CDR3 sequence (DNA): TGCGCCAGCAGCCTCCCCGAAGAGACCCAGTACTTC. Amino acids: CASSLPEETQYF.

The J gene is TRBJ2-7, the V gene TRBV5-6, with a weak D call TRBD1 (6 bases). The CDR3 runs 15 residues. V lost 4 bases to trimming and J lost 3 bases, with 17 bases between them. CDR1 and CDR2 (germline): SGHDT, YYEEEE. The CDR3 is CASSPVGPGDYEQYF. The CDR3 DNA reads as TGTGCCAGCAGCCCGGTAGGGCCAGGGGACTACGAGCAGTACTTC. The full variable domain, completed using reference TRBV5-6 and TRBJ2-7, is DAGVTQSPTHLIKTRGQQVTLRCSPKSGHDTVSWYQQALGQGPQFIFQYYEEEERQRGNFPDRFSGHQFPNYSSELNVNALLLGDSALYLCASSPVGPGDYEQYFGPGTRLTVT.

V usage is TRBV2 and J usage is TRBJ1-4; D gene unclear. The CDR3 extends over 15 amino acids. Trimming left V 2 bases short and J 0 bases short, with 7 bases between. Germline V gene data show CDR1 as SNHLY and CDR2 as FYNNEI. The CDR3 bases are TGTGCCAGCAGTGAACGAGGTACAACTAATGAAAAACTGTTTTTT. It specifies CASSERGTTNEKLFF.

V is TRBV6-5 and J is TRBJ2-7; TRBD1 matches at 9 bases. The CDR3 has 14 amino acids. Germline V gene sequence: CDR1 MNHEY, CDR2 SVGAGI. V shed 0 bases and J 5 bases; nucleotides not matched to a gene: 2. For the CDR3, the DNA is TGTGCCAGCAGTTACTCGGGACAGGGTGACGAGCAGTACTTC. Its protein product is CASSYSGQGDEQYF.

The chain joins TRBV7-2 to TRBJ1-6; possibly TRBD1 for D (5 bases). This CDR3 spans 16 amino acids. The germline V and J ends were trimmed by 7 bases and 4 bases, with 17 bases remaining between them. CDR1 and CDR2 (germline): SGHTA, FQGNSA. The CDR3 DNA follows: TGTGCCAGCACCGAACGGGGGGGTGGTTATAATTCACCCCTCCACTTT. Protein sequence: CASTERGGGYNSPLHF.

The chain combines TRBV7-9 with TRBJ2-3, with TRBD2 matching 10 bases. Germline lookup yields CDR1 SEHNR and CDR2 FQNEAQ (reference sequence). This CDR3 contains 16 residues. Losses at the gene ends were 8 bases for V and 1 base for J; bases not matched to a gene: 9. CDR3 region: CASLNSGRLGTDTQYF. In nucleotides, the CDR3 is TGTGCCAGCTTAAATAGCGGGAGGCTAGGCACAGATACGCAGTATTTT.

As regards this clone: Its ends do not fully match the called genes, so a read error is possible. The chain joins TRBV7-9 to TRBJ1-2; D might be TRBD1 (5 bases). This CDR3 is built from 13 residues. Germline V gene lookup returns CDR1 SEHNR and CDR2 FQNEAQ (reference sequence). The CDR3 loop is CASSLGSDPGGYF. The CDR3, as DNA: TGTGCCAGCAGCTTGGGTTCCGATCCCGGGGGGTACTTC.

This chain connects TRBV4-3 to TRBJ2-1; 7 bases line up with TRBD1. CDR3 length equals 17 residues. The trim removed 0 bases at V and 3 bases at J, leaving 8 bases unmatched. Germline loops: CDR1 LGHNA, CDR2 YSLEER. CDR3 loop: CASSQDGAGGFYNEQFF. CDR3 coding DNA: TGCGCCAGCAGCCAAGATGGGGCAGGGGGTTTCTACAATGAGCAGTTCTTC.

The rearrangement joins TRBV11-2 to TRBJ1-4; 7 bases are shared with TRBD1. Trimming at V came to 4 bases and at J to 7 bases, leaving 6 bases not matched to a gene. CDR1 and CDR2 from the germline V gene are SGHAT and FQNNGV. This CDR3 comprises 14 residues. CDR3 DNA sequence: TGTGCCAGCAGCTCAGGGGGTGGTGGTGAAAAACTGTTTTTT. It yields the protein CASSSGGGGEKLFF.